The 2 T cell receptor beta chains reported below all come from one sample, sequenced in a study of blood T cell repertoires in COVID-19 (dated by TCRdb to 2018 to 2020). Library generation was performed with the immunoSEQ multiplex PCR assay. This immuneACCESS table, as held by TCRdb, lists in-frame sequences with V and J called but not all clones. Of the missing ones, under half trace to an unresolved V gene in checked studies; the others have no known cause. This sample is represented by tens of thousands of clones; roughly 86% of them were singletons. The ten largest make up more than 3.5% of the sample. Source material: peripheral blood. All receptors derive from a man between 50 and 59 years old with acute or convalescent COVID-19.

This chain connects TRBV3-1 (or the pseudogene TRBV3-2) to TRBJ1-1, with a possible D match to TRBD1 (5 bases). Trimming removed 0 bases at V and 4 bases at J, with 15 bases between. The CDR3 consists of 16 residues. CDR1 and CDR2 (germline): LGHDT, YNNKEL (reference sequence). The CDR3 sequence: CASSQEDGGFSTEAFF. CDR3 coding DNA: TGTGCCAGCAGCCAAGAGGACGGGGGGTTCAGCACTGAAGCTTTCTTT.

The J gene is TRBJ2-7, the V gene TRBV2; TRBD2 is a possible D gene (5 bases). Between the trimmed V and J ends, which lost 3 bases and 3 bases, there was a span of 15 bases. This CDR3 has 15 amino acids. CDR1 and CDR2 (germline): SNHLY, FYNNEI. CDR3: CASSDQGLGFYEQYF. In nucleotides, the CDR3 is TGTGCCAGCAGTGATCAAGGACTGGGGTTCTACGAGCAGTACTTC. The full variable domain, its missing parts supplied by reference TRBV2 and TRBJ2-7, is EPEVTQTPSHQVTQMGQEVILRCVPISNHLYFYWYRQILGQKVEFLVSFYNNEISEKSEIFDDQFSVERPDGSNFTLKIRSTKLEDSAMYFCASSDQGLGFYEQYFGPGTRLTVT.